These 20 T cell receptor beta chains were all obtained from the same sample, sequenced in a study of response to subunit inactivated influenza vaccine. TCRdb independently ran MiXCR on the RT-PCR reads; one entry per CDR3 protein. The sample holds 500,000 to 600,000 distinct CDR3 sequences, around 15% seen once. Sequenced material: PBMCs from blood, taken 11 to 12 days after vaccination. These receptor sequences come from a man aged 45-60 years who received an inactivated influenza vaccine.

V gene TRBV7-6 combines with J gene TRBJ2-3; D not certain. The CDR3 has 14 residues. V lost 3 bases to trimming and J lost 6 bases, with 13 bases between them. Germline CDR1 reads SGHVS; CDR2 reads FNYEAQ. The CDR3 nucleotides are TGTGCCAGCAGCTTTCGAGGCCCACCCGATACGCAGTATTTT. Translated, it gives CASSFRGPPDTQYF.

V usage is TRBV5-1 and J usage is TRBJ2-3; unclear D gene. Trimming removed 1 base from V and 2 bases from J, with 8 bases in between. In germline, CDR1 is SGHRS, CDR2 YFSETQ. The CDR3 length is 14 residues. CDR3 amino acids: CASSLTVFTDTQYF. The CDR3 DNA sequence: TGCGCCAGCAGCTTGACTGTGTTCACAGATACGCAGTATTTT.

This clonotype has more than one count but fewer than ten. The rearrangement uses TRBV18 and TRBJ2-5, with unresolved D. Germline CDR1 and CDR2: KGHSH and LQKENI. The CDR3 extends over 13 amino acids. Trimming stripped 2 bases from V and 3 bases from J, with 7 bases between. The CDR3 loop is CASSPWPEETQYF. CDR3 bases: TGTGCCAGCTCACCATGGCCAGAAGAGACCCAGTACTTC.

The chain recombines TRBV20-1 with TRBJ2-7, with TRBD2 identical over 9 bases. J gave up 2 bases and V 0 bases, and 5 bases lay outside the gene matches. The CDR3 contains 15 residues. The germline gives CDR1 DFQATT, CDR2 SNEGSKA (reference sequence). Here the CDR3 DNA reads TGCAGTGCTAGAGATGGAGTAGCGGGGGCCTACGAGCAGTACTTC. Translated: CSARDGVAGAYEQYF.

This clonotype has just a few counts. DNA for the CDR3: TGCGCCAGCAGCTTGCGAGGGAAGAGGGACTACGAGCAGTACTTC. This gives the protein CASSLRGKRDYEQYF. This chain uses TRBV5-1 with TRBJ2-7; possible D gene TRBD2, 5 bases. The germline V and J ends were trimmed by 1 base and 3 bases, with 14 bases remaining between them. This CDR3 region has 15 residues. CDR1 is SGHRS and CDR2 is YFSETQ in the germline V gene.

This clonotype came up a few times. The chain employs TRBV12-3 or TRBV12-4 and TRBJ1-5; D perhaps matches TRBD1 (5 bases). The CDR3 consists of 14 residues. V was pared by 5 bases and J by 4 bases, with 12 bases between. The CDR3 spells CASSKQEVNQPQHF. DNA of the CDR3: TGTGCCAGCAGTAAACAGGAGGTTAATCAGCCCCAGCATTTT.

The chain carries TRBV9 and TRBJ2-2, with TRBD1 as a possible D gene (6 bases). The CDR3 is 16 residues long. Germline loops: CDR1 SGDLS, CDR2 YYNGEE. V was pared by 3 bases and J by 0 bases, with 12 bases between. The CDR3 spells CASSAIGQPNTGELFF. The CDR3 DNA follows: TGTGCCAGCAGCGCGATCGGACAGCCGAACACCGGGGAGCTGTTTTTT.

This clonotype was recorded many times. The rearrangement joins TRBV4-2 to TRBJ1-2; unclear D gene. Per the germline V gene, CDR1 is LGHNA and CDR2 is YNFKEQ. The CDR3 totals 13 residues. Deletions cut 0 bases from V and 4 bases from J, with 6 bases between. The CDR3 DNA reads TGTGCCAGCAGCCAAGAAGGAGGCTATGGCTACACCTTC. Translation: CASSQEGGYGYTF.

J is TRBJ2-2 and V is TRBV29-1; the match to TRBD2 covers 9 bases. This CDR3 comprises 14 residues. Germline V gives CDR1 SQVTM, CDR2 ANQGSEA. The V segment lost 5 bases and the J segment 5 bases; nucleotides outside the gene matches: 6. The CDR3 spells CSVRAAGGTGELFF. Written as DNA, the CDR3 is TGCAGCGTTCGCGCAGCGGGGGGTACCGGGGAGCTGTTTTTT.

The chain links TRBV6-2 or TRBV6-3 to TRBJ2-7; the D call may be TRBD1 or TRBD2 (6 bases each). Germline CDR1 is MNHEY and CDR2 is SVGEGT. Trimming pared 2 bases from V and 2 bases from J, leaving 13 bases between. The CDR3 covers 15 residues. The CDR3 loop is CASSYGGPGAYEQYF. In DNA, the CDR3 is TGTGCCAGCAGTTACGGGGGGCCGGGGGCCTACGAGCAGTACTTC.

V is TRBV12-3 or TRBV12-4 and J is TRBJ2-1; unclear D gene. CDR3 size: 11 residues. The V end lost 4 bases, the J end lost 10 bases, and 8 bases lay between the germline ends. In nucleotides, the CDR3 is TGTGCCAGCAGTTCCCTGGAAGAGCAGTTCTTC. This translates into CASSSLEEQFF.

This clonotype turned up a few times. This chain connects TRBV2 to TRBJ2-3, with D maybe TRBD2 (6 bases). V was clipped by 6 bases and J by 4 bases, with 14 bases between them. The CDR3 has 14 amino acids. Germline V gene lookup returns CDR1 SNHLY and CDR2 FYNNEI. Here the CDR3 DNA reads TGTGCCAGCAGGGAGGGATTCCAATCAGATACGCAGTATTTT. It specifies CASREGFQSDTQYF.

The chain has TRBV20-1 and TRBJ1-5; D unresolved. The CDR3 contains 13 residues. Looked up from germline, CDR1 is DFQATT and CDR2 is SNEGSKA (reference sequence). The CDR3 DNA follows: TGCAGCCTTGGACGGGAAAGCAATCAGCCCCAGCATTTT. Its translation is CSLGRESNQPQHF.

This clonotype was found once. This chain connects TRBV6-2 or TRBV6-3 to TRBJ2-5; D may be TRBD1 (6 bases). Germline V CDR1 and CDR2: MNHEY, SVGEGT. V was shortened by 6 bases and J by 2 bases, with 22 bases between the two germline ends. The CDR3 runs to 17 residues. The CDR3 region is CASRRPRTAYRQETQYF. The DNA for the CDR3 is TGTGCCAGCAGACGTCCTCGGACAGCTTACCGTCAAGAGACCCAGTACTTC.

The chain uses TRBV28 and TRBJ2-7; 11 positions match TRBD1. The CDR3 sequence is 21 residues long. J was trimmed by 5 bases and V by 3 bases; bases with no gene match: 24. CDR1 MDHEN and CDR2 SYDVKM come from the germline V gene. CDR3 sequence reads: CASSFTTRYTGTGGLADEQYF. In DNA form, the CDR3 reads TGTGCCAGCAGTTTTACCACGCGTTACACCGGGACAGGGGGTCTGGCGGACGAGCAGTACTTC.

The chain has TRBV7-2 and TRBJ2-5; 8 nucleotides align to TRBD2. The CDR3 loop spans 13 amino acids. V was pared by 4 bases and J by 4 bases, with 2 bases of the junction left unmatched. Germline assignment: CDR1 SGHTA and CDR2 FQGNSA. In DNA, the CDR3 is TGTGCCAGCAGCTCCGCGGGGGGAGAGACCCAGTACTTC. Translating gives CASSSAGGETQYF.

The gene calls are TRBV7-2 and TRBJ2-3; D uncertain. Germline CDR1 reads SGHTA; CDR2 reads FQGNSA. V gave up 2 bases and J gave up 1 base, with 13 bases separating them. The CDR3 is made up of 16 amino acids. The CDR3 protein is CASSLSLSRGTDTQYF. The CDR3 region has the DNA TGTGCCAGCAGCTTATCGCTCTCCCGTGGCACAGATACGCAGTATTTT.

This clonotype appeared many times. The chain couples TRBV27 to TRBJ2-7; 8 nucleotides line up with TRBD2. CDR1 and CDR2 (germline): MNHEY, SMNVEV (reference sequence). CDR3 length equals 13 residues. With V trimmed by 2 bases and J by 6 bases, 3 bases remained unmatched. CDR3: CASSLAGGFEQYF. The CDR3 DNA sequence: TGTGCCAGCAGTTTAGCGGGAGGTTTCGAGCAGTACTTC.

This clonotype occurred a few times. The chain carries TRBV5-1 and TRBJ2-6, with no clear D. The CDR3 length is 17 residues. The ends were cut back, 4 bases at V and 2 bases at J, with 16 bases in the middle. CDR1 and CDR2 (germline): SGHRS, YFSETQ. CDR3 in DNA: TGCGCCAGCAGCCTATCAGTGGGTCCCGCTGGGGCCAACGTCCTGACTTTC. Amino acid sequence: CASSLSVGPAGANVLTF.

This clonotype was seen a handful of times. The chain is built from TRBV20-1 and TRBJ2-3; TRBD1 agrees at 8 bases. V dropped 2 bases and J dropped 3; count of bases not matched to a gene: 4. Germline CDR1 and CDR2: DFQATT and SNEGSKA (reference sequence). This CDR3 has 14 amino acids. The CDR3 region is CSARTTGGTDTQYF. The DNA for the CDR3 is TGCAGTGCTAGAACAACAGGGGGAACAGATACGCAGTATTTT.